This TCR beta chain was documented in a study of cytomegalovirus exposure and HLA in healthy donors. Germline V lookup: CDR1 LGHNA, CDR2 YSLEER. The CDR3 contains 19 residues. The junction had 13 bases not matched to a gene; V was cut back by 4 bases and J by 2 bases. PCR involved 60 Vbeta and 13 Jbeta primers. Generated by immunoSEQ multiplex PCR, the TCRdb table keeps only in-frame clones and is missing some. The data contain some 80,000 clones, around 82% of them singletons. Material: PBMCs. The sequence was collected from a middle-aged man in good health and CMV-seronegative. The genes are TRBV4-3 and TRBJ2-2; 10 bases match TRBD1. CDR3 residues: CASSLTSGTGDINTGELFF. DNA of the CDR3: TGCGCCAGCAGCCTGACATCCGGGACAGGGGACATAAACACCGGGGAGCTGTTTTTT.